Sequencing of this TCR beta chain was carried out in a study of monozygotic twins with inflammatory bowel disease. TCRalpha and TCRbeta cDNA underwent two nested PCRs of about 17 and 10 cycles. Using the 5' RACE reads, TCRdb records one entry per CDR3 protein without DNA. This table holds about 300,000 distinct CDR3 sequences. Looked up from germline, CDR1 is SGHDT and CDR2 is YYEEEE. There are 14 residues in the CDR3. The clonotype comes from a human donor with ulcerative colitis or Crohn's disease, or a healthy co-twin of an affected twin (not recorded which). This chain uses TRBV5-6 with TRBJ1-1; absent DNA, TCRdb's TRBD1 call cannot be checked. The sample comprised blood. This CDR3 reads CASSSGTLNTEAFF. The full variable domain, with the rest looked up from reference TRBV5-6 and TRBJ1-1, is DAGVTQSPTHLIKTRGQQVTLRCSPKSGHDTVSWYQQALGQGPQFIFQYYEEEERQRGNFPDRFSGHQFPNYSSELNVNALLLGDSALYLCASSSGTLNTEAFFGQGTRLTVV.